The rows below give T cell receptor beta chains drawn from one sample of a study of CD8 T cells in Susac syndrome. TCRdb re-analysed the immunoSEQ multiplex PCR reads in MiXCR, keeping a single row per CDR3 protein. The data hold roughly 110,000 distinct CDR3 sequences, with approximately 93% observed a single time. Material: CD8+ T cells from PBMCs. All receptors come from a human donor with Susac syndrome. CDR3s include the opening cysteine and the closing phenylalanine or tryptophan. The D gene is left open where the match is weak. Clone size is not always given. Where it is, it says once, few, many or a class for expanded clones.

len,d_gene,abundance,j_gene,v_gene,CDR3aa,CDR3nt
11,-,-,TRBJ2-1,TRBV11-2,CASKVGGHVRF,TGTGCCAGCAAGGTGGGAGGTCACGTACGGTTC
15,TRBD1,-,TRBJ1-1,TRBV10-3,CAIRKTTGVNTEAFF,TGTGCCATCAGGAAGACGACAGGGGTTAACACTGAAGCTTTCTTT
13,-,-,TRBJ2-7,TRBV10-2,CATHMTDSYEQYF,TGCGCCACCCACATGACAGATTCCTACGAGCAGTACTTC
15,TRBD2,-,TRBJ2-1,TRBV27,CASSSGTSGTNEQFF,TGTGCCAGCAGTTCCGGGACTAGCGGGACCAATGAGCAGTTCTTC
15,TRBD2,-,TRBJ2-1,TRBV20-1,CSALAGTSGGNEQFF,TGCAGTGCTCTCGCCGGGACTAGCGGGGGAAATGAGCAGTTCTTC
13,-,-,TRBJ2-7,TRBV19,CASAMGGSYEQYF,TGTGCCAGCGCAATGGGGGGCTCCTACGAGCAGTACTTC
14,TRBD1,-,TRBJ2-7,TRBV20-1,CSARIRDRAYEQYF,TGCAGTGCTAGGATCCGGGACAGAGCCTACGAGCAGTACTTC
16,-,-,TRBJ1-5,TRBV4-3,CASSQDPQGSNQPQHF,TGCGCCAGCAGCCAAGATCCCCAGGGAAGCAATCAGCCCCAGCATTTT
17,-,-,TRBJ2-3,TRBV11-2,CASSSDSTFGGTDTQYF,TGTGCCAGCAGCTCGGACAGTACTTTTGGCGGCACAGATACGCAGTATTTT
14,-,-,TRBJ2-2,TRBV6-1,CASSEIGSGRELFF,TGTGCCAGCAGTGAAATAGGCTCTGGAAGGGAGCTGTTTTTT
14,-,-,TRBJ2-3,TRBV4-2,CASSPGRFTDTQYF,TGTGCCAGCAGCCCAGGACGCTTCACAGATACGCAGTATTTT
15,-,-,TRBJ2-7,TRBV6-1,CASSEGTGPSYEQYF,TGTGCCAGCAGTGAAGGAACAGGGCCCTCCTACGAGCAGTACTTC
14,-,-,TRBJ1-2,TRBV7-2,CASSSRGRNYGYTF,TGTGCCAGCAGCTCCCGGGGACGTAACTATGGCTACACCTTC
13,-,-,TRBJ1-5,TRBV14,CASSRGGNQPQHF,TGTGCCAGCAGCAGGGGGGGTAACCAGCCCCAGCATTTT
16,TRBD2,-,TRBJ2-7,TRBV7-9,CASSFRLAGGPYEQYF,TGTGCCAGCAGCTTCCGTCTAGCGGGGGGGCCCTACGAGCAGTACTTC
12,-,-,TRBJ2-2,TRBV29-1,CSVATGAGELFF,TGCAGCGTTGCGACGGGCGCCGGGGAGCTGTTTTTT
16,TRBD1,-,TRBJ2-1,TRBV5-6,CASSSTGQVGNNEQFF,TGTGCCAGCAGCTCGACGGGACAGGTGGGAAACAATGAGCAATTCTTC
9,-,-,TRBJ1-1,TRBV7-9,CALNMPAFF,TGTGCTCTAAACATGCCAGCTTTCTTT
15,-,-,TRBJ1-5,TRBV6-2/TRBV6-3,CASRGQDVSNQPQHF,TGTGCCAGCAGAGGGCAGGACGTTAGCAATCAGCCCCAGCATTTT
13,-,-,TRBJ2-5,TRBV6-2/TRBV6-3,CASTPGVQETQYF,TGTGCCAGCACTCCGGGGGTACAAGAGACCCAGTACTTC
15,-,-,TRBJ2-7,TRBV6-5,CASSYSRESSYEQYF,TGTGCCAGCAGTTACAGTCGGGAAAGCTCCTACGAGCAGTACTTC
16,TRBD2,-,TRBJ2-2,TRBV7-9,CASSYPPGGNTGELFF,TGTGCCAGCAGCTACCCTCCGGGGGGGAACACCGGGGAGCTGTTTTTT
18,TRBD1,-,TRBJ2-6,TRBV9,CASSLGQALLSGANVLTF,TGTGCCAGCAGCTTGGGACAGGCCCTCCTCTCTGGGGCCAACGTCCTGACTTTC
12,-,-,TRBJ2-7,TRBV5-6,CASSLGRREQYF,TGTGCCAGCAGCTTGGGCAGGCGCGAGCAGTACTTC
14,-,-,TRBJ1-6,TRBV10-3,CAISEPGYNSPLHF,TGTGCCATCAGTGAGCCAGGTTATAATTCACCCCTCCACTTT
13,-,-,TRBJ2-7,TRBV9,CASSVGVNYEQYF,TGTGCCAGCAGCGTAGGGGTGAACTACGAGCAGTACTTC
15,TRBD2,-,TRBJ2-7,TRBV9,CASSEGLAGGEEQYF,TGTGCCAGCAGTGAGGGACTAGCGGGGGGGGAAGAGCAGTACTTC
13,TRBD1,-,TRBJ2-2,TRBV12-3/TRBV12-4,CASSQQGSGELFF,TGTGCCAGCAGCCAACAGGGGTCCGGGGAGCTGTTTTTT
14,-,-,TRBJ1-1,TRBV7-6,CASSLEAVNTEAFF,TGTGCCAGCAGCTTAGAAGCAGTGAACACTGAAGCTTTCTTT
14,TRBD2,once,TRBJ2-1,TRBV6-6,CASSYSGGGPSSVF,TGTGCCAGCAGTTACTCTGGGGGGGGACCCTCTAGTGTCTTC
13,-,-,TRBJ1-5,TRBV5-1,CASSLDRNQPQHF,TGCGCCAGCAGCTTGGACAGAAACCAACCCCAGCATTTT
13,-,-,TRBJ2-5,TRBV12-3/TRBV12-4,CASSFFPGETQYF,TGTGCCAGCAGTTTCTTTCCCGGAGAGACCCAGTACTTC
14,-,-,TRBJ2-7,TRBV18,CASSPETSSYEQYF,TGTGCCAGCTCACCAGAGACTAGTTCCTACGAGCAGTACTTC
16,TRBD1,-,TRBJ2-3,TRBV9,CASSAWDRDSTDTQYF,TGTGCCAGCAGCGCCTGGGACAGGGATAGCACAGATACGCAGTATTTT
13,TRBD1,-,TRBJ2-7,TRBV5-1,CASSVGTVYEQYF,TGCGCCAGCAGCGTCGGGACAGTCTACGAGCAGTACTTC
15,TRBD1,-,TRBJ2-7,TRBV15,CATSRDLGTGREQYF,TGTGCCACCAGCAGAGATCTCGGGACAGGCCGCGAGCAGTACTTC
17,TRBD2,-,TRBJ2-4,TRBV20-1,CSARDHRTGGVKNIQYF,TGCAGTGCTAGAGATCATCGTACGGGGGGAGTCAAAAACATTCAGTACTTC
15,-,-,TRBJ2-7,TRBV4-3,CASSQEKGTSYEQYF,TGCGCCAGCAGCCAAGAGAAGGGGACCTCCTACGAGCAGTACTTC
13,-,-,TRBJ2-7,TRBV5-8,CASSFLYFDEQYF,TGTGCCAGCAGCTTTTTATACTTCGACGAGCAGTACTTC
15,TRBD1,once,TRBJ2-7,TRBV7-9,CASSQDRTSSYEQYF,TGTGCCAGCAGCCAGGACAGGACAAGCTCCTACGAGCAGTACTTC
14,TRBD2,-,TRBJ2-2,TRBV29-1,CSVPSGVNTGELFF,TGCAGCGTCCCTAGCGGGGTGAACACCGGGGAGCTGTTTTTT
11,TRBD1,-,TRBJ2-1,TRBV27,CAIKTGFEQFF,TGTGCCATAAAGACAGGGTTTGAGCAGTTCTTC
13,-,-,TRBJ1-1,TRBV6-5,CASSPQENTEAFF,TGTGCCAGCAGCCCCCAGGAGAACACTGAAGCTTTCTTT
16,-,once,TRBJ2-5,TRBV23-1,CASSQSPQGRTETQYF,TGCGCCAGCAGTCAATCTCCGCAGGGTCGTACGGAGACCCAGTACTTC
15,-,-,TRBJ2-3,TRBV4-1,CASSQRMTSTDTQYF,TGCGCCAGCAGCCAACGGATGACTAGCACAGATACGCAGTATTTT
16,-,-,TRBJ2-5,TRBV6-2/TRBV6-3,CASSSPLTRYQETQYF,TGTGCCAGCAGTTCCCCGCTCACGAGGTACCAAGAGACCCAGTACTTC
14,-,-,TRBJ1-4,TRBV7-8,CASSPASRGEKLFF,TGTGCCAGCAGCCCCGCGTCCAGGGGTGAAAAACTGTTTTTT